Sequencing of this T cell receptor (beta chain) was carried out in a study of T cells after yellow fever vaccination. In the study overall: Preparation of fractions with low cell numbers was performed using SMART-Seq v4 Ultra Low Input.

V was shortened by 6 bases and J by 4 bases, with 15 bases between the two germline ends. Germline-derived CDR1 and CDR2 are MRHNA and SNTAGT. The CDR3 is made up of 14 amino acids. The study made its TCR cDNA through 5'RACE template switching. That step introduced a universal primer site along with UMIs. TCRdb processed the 5' RACE reads anew with MiXCR; each CDR3 protein has one entry. Counted here are a few hundred thousand distinct CDR3 sequences, around 6.8% occurring once; the ten biggest clones make up roughly 19%. This clonotype originated in a man aged 18 to 30 who received the YFV17D yellow fever vaccine. The sequenced sample was PBMCs, obtained around 45 days after the first yellow fever vaccination. The gene calls are TRBV6-4 and TRBJ1-2; D is undetermined. The CDR3 region is CASRNFPGPYGYTF. In DNA form, the CDR3 reads TGTGCCAGCAGGAACTTTCCGGGTCCCTATGGCTACACCTTC.